A selection of T cell receptor beta chains follows, all from one sample in a study of blood T cell repertoires in COVID-19. TCRdb keeps only in-frame clones here, not all; method: immunoSEQ multiplex PCR. The repertoire holds 140,000 to 150,000 clones, with approximately 86% as singletons. Sequences were obtained from peripheral blood. The source of these receptors is a woman aged 50 to 60 with acute or convalescent COVID-19. The CDR3 runs from the conserved cysteine through the conserved F or W. The D gene is left open where the match is weak. Clone size, where shown, is once, few, many, or a class for clones that have expanded.

TRBJ1-2	11	once	TRBV7-8	-	TGTGCCAGCAGCCCCGGAGAGGGCTACACCTTC	CASSPGEGYTF
TRBJ1-5	13	-	TRBV6-1	-	TGTGCCAGCAGTGAACAGGGGAATCAGCCCCAGCATTTT	CASSEQGNQPQHF
TRBJ1-1	13	-	TRBV19	TRBD1	TGTGCCAGTAGTGCGACAGGGCAGACTGAAGCTTTCTTT	CASSATGQTEAFF
TRBJ1-1	14	once	TRBV12-5	TRBD1	TGTGCTAGTGCCCTGACAGGGGAGGGGACTGAAGCTTTCTTT	CASALTGEGTEAFF
TRBJ2-2	13	once	TRBV9	TRBD1	TGTGCCAGCAGCGAACAGGGGGCCGGGGAGCTGTTTTTT	CASSEQGAGELFF
TRBJ1-2	15	-	TRBV6-5	-	TGTGCCAGCAGTTACTTGACAGGCCGTAACTATGGCTACACCTTC	CASSYLTGRNYGYTF
TRBJ2-2	16	-	TRBV11-2	TRBD1	TGTGCCAGCAGCTTTCGGTACAGGGGAGTTGACGGGGAGCTGTTTTTT	CASSFRYRGVDGELFF
TRBJ1-3	15	-	TRBV9	-	TGTGCCAGCAGCGGCGGGTCTTACTCTGGAAACACCATATATTTT	CASSGGSYSGNTIYF
TRBJ2-7	16	-	TRBV4-2	TRBD2	TGTGCCAGCAGCCAAGAAAGCGGGGTTGGCTCCTACGAGCAGTACTTC	CASSQESGVGSYEQYF
TRBJ1-2	12	once	TRBV10-3	-	TGTGCCATCAGTGATGCCGGTCTCGGCTACACCTTC	CAISDAGLGYTF
TRBJ1-2	14	-	TRBV9	-	TGTGCCAGCAGCTCCGGGACACTTAACTATGGCTACACCTTC	CASSSGTLNYGYTF
TRBJ2-7	14	once	TRBV27	TRBD1	TGTGCCAGCAGCGCAACAGGGGGGCTCTACGAGCAGTACTTC	CASSATGGLYEQYF
TRBJ2-4	16	once	TRBV4-2	-	TGTGCCAGCAGCCAAGAGCGCGCCAGGGGAGGGGACATTCAGTACTTC	CASSQERARGGDIQYF
TRBJ2-4	17	-	TRBV3-1/TRBV3-2	TRBD2	TGTGCCAGCAGTCCCCTGACTCGGGCCTCGGGGGGGAACATTCAGTACTTC	CASSPLTRASGGNIQYF
TRBJ2-7	14	-	TRBV11-2	TRBD2	TGTGCCAGCAGCTTAGGAGGGACTAGCTACGAGCAGTACTTC	CASSLGGTSYEQYF
TRBJ1-3	14	few	TRBV18	TRBD1	TGTGCCAGCTCAGCAGGACAGGGAGGAAACACCATATATTTT	CASSAGQGGNTIYF
TRBJ1-3	14	-	TRBV7-9	-	TGTGCCAGCAGCTCTTCAGGGACTGGAAACACCATATATTTT	CASSSSGTGNTIYF
TRBJ1-1	15	-	TRBV5-6	TRBD1	TGTGCCAGCAGCAGGCTTGGACAGGGACACACTGAAGCTTTCTTT	CASSRLGQGHTEAFF
TRBJ2-1	16	-	TRBV7-2	TRBD2	TGTGCCAGCAGCTTAGTGAGGCTAGCGGTCTACAATGAGCAGTTCTTC	CASSLVRLAVYNEQFF
TRBJ2-7	15	-	TRBV10-1	TRBD2	TGCGCCAGCAGTGAGTCTGGACTAGGGCCCTACGAGCAGTACTTC	CASSESGLGPYEQYF
TRBJ1-2	13	-	TRBV9	TRBD1	TGTGCCAGCAGCACTCAGGGGGGCTATGGCTACACCTTC	CASSTQGGYGYTF
TRBJ2-3	14	-	TRBV10-3	-	TGTGCCATCAGTGAGAAGGCGGTAACAGATACGCAGTATTTT	CAISEKAVTDTQYF
TRBJ2-1	13	-	TRBV6-4	-	TGTGCCAGCAGTGACTCGGACAGCAATGAGCAGTTCTTC	CASSDSDSNEQFF
TRBJ1-3	14	-	TRBV5-5	-	TGTGCCAGCAGCTTGCAGGGTACGGGAAACACCATATATTTT	CASSLQGTGNTIYF
TRBJ1-1	13	-	TRBV19	-	TGTGCCAGTAGCGAGGGTTGGGACACTGAAGCTTTCTTT	CASSEGWDTEAFF
TRBJ2-3	18	-	TRBV9	TRBD2	TGTGCCAGCAGCGTCGGGACTAGCGGGGTCCTGCACATGGATACGCAGTATTTT	CASSVGTSGVLHMDTQYF
TRBJ1-3	13	-	TRBV29-1	-	TGCAGCGTTGTAGGAGTCTCTGGAAACACCATATATTTT	CSVVGVSGNTIYF
TRBJ2-7	12	-	TRBV27	-	TGTGCCAGCAGTTTAAACAGCTACGAGCAGTACTTC	CASSLNSYEQYF
TRBJ2-7	13	-	TRBV2	-	TGTGCCAGCAGTGAGTTCCTAGCTTACGAGCAGTACTTC	CASSEFLAYEQYF
TRBJ2-1	15	once	TRBV27	-	TGTGCCAGCAGTTTCTCCAGCGGAATTTACAATGAGCAGTTCTTC	CASSFSSGIYNEQFF
TRBJ2-7	14	-	TRBV10-1	-	TGCGCCAGCAGTGATGGGGGGAGTAGTGACGAGCAGTACTTC	CASSDGGSSDEQYF
TRBJ2-1	15	-	TRBV10-1	TRBD2	TGCGCCAGCAGTGACCACGGACTAGCGGTCAATGAGCAGTTCTTC	CASSDHGLAVNEQFF
TRBJ2-2	16	-	TRBV7-3	TRBD1	TGTGCCAGCAGCTTAATGGCAGGGGGCAACACCGGGGAGCTGTTTTTT	CASSLMAGGNTGELFF
TRBJ2-1	13	-	TRBV19	-	TGTGCCAGTAGGGGCCACTCCTACAATGAGCAGTTCTTC	CASRGHSYNEQFF
TRBJ2-2	16	-	TRBV27	TRBD1	TGTGCCAGCAGGACGAGTGGACAGGGACTCACCGGGGAGCTGTTTTTT	CASRTSGQGLTGELFF
TRBJ1-2	14	-	TRBV19	TRBD1	TGTGCCAGTAGTATAAGGGCAGGGGGATATGGCTACACCTTC	CASSIRAGGYGYTF
TRBJ1-4	14	-	TRBV10-1	TRBD1	TGCGCCAGCAGTCAACAGGGGGCAGGAGAAAAACTGTTTTTT	CASSQQGAGEKLFF
TRBJ1-3	15	once	TRBV3-1/TRBV3-2	-	TGTGCCAGCACCCGGACAGTCGGGGAGGGAAACACCATATATTTT	CASTRTVGEGNTIYF
TRBJ1-2	13	-	TRBV12-3/TRBV12-4	-	TGTGCCAGCAGTTTCGGGGAGGCCTATGGCTACACCTTC	CASSFGEAYGYTF
TRBJ2-1	14	-	TRBV4-2	-	TGTGCCAGCAGCCCCTCGGAGGTCCACAATGAGCAGTTCTTC	CASSPSEVHNEQFF
TRBJ1-2	14	-	TRBV19	TRBD1	TGTGCCAGTAGCACTAACGACAGGGCTTTTGGCTACACCTTC	CASSTNDRAFGYTF
TRBJ1-2	14	-	TRBV10-1	-	TGCGCCAACCGTTTTTGCGGGGAACACTATGGCTACACCTTC	CANRFCGEHYGYTF
TRBJ1-5	14	-	TRBV19	-	TGTGCCAGCGGGAGAACAAATAGCAATCAGCCCCAGCATTTT	CASGRTNSNQPQHF
TRBJ2-2	16	-	TRBV24-1	TRBD1	TGTGCCACCAGTGACTACCAGGGGGCGGGCACCGGGGAGCTGTTTTTT	CATSDYQGAGTGELFF
TRBJ2-3	14	-	TRBV11-3	TRBD2	TGTGCCAGCAGCCTCGGGGGGATCACAGATACGCAGTATTTT	CASSLGGITDTQYF
TRBJ2-7	15	-	TRBV6-6	-	TGTGCCAGCAGTTACTCTTCAGCGGCCATCTACGAGCAGTACTTC	CASSYSSAAIYEQYF
TRBJ2-1	16	once	TRBV7-9	TRBD1	TGTGCCAGCAGTTTAGCACAGGGGGCCACCTACAATGAGCAGTTCTTC	CASSLAQGATYNEQFF
TRBJ2-1	15	-	TRBV3-1/TRBV3-2	-	TGTGCCAGCAGCCAAAGGGGGGGGGCCATAGATGAGCAGTTCTTC	CASSQRGGAIDEQFF
TRBJ1-5	16	-	TRBV4-2	TRBD1	TGTGCCAGCAGCCAAGCGGACAGGGGCAGCAATCAGCCCCAGCATTTT	CASSQADRGSNQPQHF
TRBJ2-3	16	-	TRBV7-3	-	TGTGCCAGCAGCCAATCAGCGGGTACTAGCACAGATACGCAGTATTTT	CASSQSAGTSTDTQYF